These 31 T cell receptor beta chains were sequenced from one sample in a study of Graves' ophthalmopathy and Graves' hyperthyroidism. RNA transcripts yielded amplified TCR beta CDR3 regions. The authors performed first-round RT-PCR with HTBI primers and then a second-round multiplex PCR. A single record per CDR3 protein comes from TCRdb applying MiXCR to the multiplex PCR reads. The profile shows approximately 700,000 distinct CDR3 sequences, 40% of them singletons. Input material: peripheral blood. Every receptor here comes from an adult man with Graves' ophthalmopathy.

This clonotype occurred a few times. The gene calls are TRBV7-9 and TRBJ1-2; weak D call: TRBD1 (6 bases). CDR1 and CDR2 from the germline V gene are SEHNR and FQNEAQ (reference sequence). There are 13 residues in the CDR3. V lost 3 bases and J lost 6, with 11 bases in between. The chain's CDR3 is CASSFRQDDGYTF. CDR3 coding DNA: TGTGCCAGCAGCTTCCGACAGGATGATGGCTACACCTTC.

This clonotype was observed a handful of times. This chain joins TRBV2 and TRBJ2-7; 9 bases map to TRBD1. The CDR3 extends over 11 amino acids. Germline V lookup: CDR1 SNHLY, CDR2 FYNNEI. V was clipped by 5 bases and J by 12 bases; unmatched bases: 5. The CDR3: CASSFRDRAYF. The DNA for the CDR3 is TGTGCCAGCAGTTTCCGGGACAGGGCGTACTTC.

V gene TRBV7-9 combines with J gene TRBJ1-4; no firm D call. Germline V gene sequence: CDR1 SEHNR, CDR2 FQNEAQ (reference sequence). The CDR3 consists of 12 residues. Trimming pared 8 bases from V and 10 bases from J, leaving 14 bases between. The CDR3 coding sequence is TGTGCCAGCTCCCCGGTTGAAGGAAAACTGTTTTTT. As protein: CASSPVEGKLFF.

This chain uses TRBV7-6 with TRBJ2-3, with 9 nucleotides matching TRBD1. V was clipped by 5 bases and J by 4 bases; unmatched bases: 10. The CDR3 covers 16 residues. Germline CDR1 reads SGHVS; CDR2 reads FNYEAQ. The CDR3 loop reads CASSQGQGHYSDTQYF. CDR3 nucleotides: TGTGCCAGCAGCCAGGGACAGGGACATTATTCAGATACGCAGTATTTT. The complete variable domain, with remaining parts taken from reference TRBV7-6 and TRBJ2-3, reads GAGVSQSPRYKVTKRGQDVALRCDPISGHVSLYWYRQALGQGPEFLTYFNYEAQQDKSGLPNDRFSAERPEGSISTLTIQRTEQRDSAMYRCASSQGQGHYSDTQYFGPGTRLTVL.

V usage is TRBV14 and J usage is TRBJ1-1; D unresolved. The CDR3 runs 15 residues. Trimming took 0 bases from V and 1 from J, leaving 9 bases between them. Per germline, CDR1 SGHDN and CDR2 FVKESK. CDR3 in amino acids: CASSQDALPNTEAFF. The DNA of the CDR3 is TGTGCCAGCAGCCAAGACGCTCTACCGAACACTGAAGCTTTCTTT.

J is TRBJ1-1 and V is TRBV29-1; the match to TRBD1 covers 7 bases. Germline lookup yields CDR1 SQVTM and CDR2 ANQGSEA. The CDR3 has 14 amino acids. J lost 7 bases, V lost 3 bases, and 11 bases had no gene match. This chain's CDR3 is CSVEYGTATNEAFF. For the CDR3, the DNA is TGCAGCGTTGAGTACGGGACAGCAACTAATGAAGCTTTCTTT. Drawing the rest from reference TRBV29-1 and TRBJ1-1, the complete variable domain is SAVISQKPSRDICQRGTSLTIQCQVDSQVTMMFWYRQQPGQSLTLIATANQGSEATYESGFVIDKFPISRPNLTFSTLTVSNMSPEDSSIYLCSVEYGTATNEAFFGQGTRLTVV.

This clonotype was seen only a few times. The rearrangement uses TRBV20-1 and TRBJ2-7; 8 positions match TRBD2. Germline trimming cut 1 base from V and 0 bases from J; bases unmatched to any gene: 8. Germline V gene data show CDR1 as DFQATT and CDR2 as SNEGSKA (reference sequence). The CDR3 is 16 amino acids. The CDR3, as DNA: TGCAGTGCTAGAGCCCAGACTAGCGCGAGCTCCTACGAGCAGTACTTC. It codes for CSARAQTSASSYEQYF.

In its sample, this clonotype was seen a few times. The junction shows a germline mismatch at one end, possibly a read error. The rearrangement uses TRBV7-2 and TRBJ2-5, with 11 bases lining up with TRBD2. The CDR3 has 14 residues. Germline assignment: CDR1 SGHTA and CDR2 FQGNSA. The CDR3 reads CASSRNLAGGTQYF. In DNA, the CDR3 is TGCGCCAGCAGCCGAAACCTAGCGGGAGGGACCCAGTACTTC.

V usage is TRBV10-3 and J usage is TRBJ2-5; the D gene is possibly TRBD2 (7 bases). CDR3 length equals 14 residues. Per germline, CDR1 ENHRY and CDR2 SYGVKD. With 3 bases removed from V and 1 base from J, the gap between germline ends came to 9 bases. CDR3 sequence (DNA): TGTGCCATCAGTGATCGGGGGGCCCAAGAGACCCAGTACTTC. This translates into CAISDRGAQETQYF.

V gene TRBV10-1 combines with J gene TRBJ2-2; D perhaps matches TRBD2 (6 bases). The germline V gene encodes CDR1 WNHNN and CDR2 SYGVQD (reference sequence). V was pared by 6 bases and J by 9 bases, with 20 bases between. The CDR3 contains 15 residues. The CDR3 coding sequence is TGCGCCAGCAGCGACGGGACTCCACCCGCCTGGGAGCTGTTTTTT. This codes for CASSDGTPPAWELFF.

The J gene is TRBJ1-2, the V gene TRBV2; possibly TRBD1 for D (6 bases). Germline assignment: CDR1 SNHLY and CDR2 FYNNEI. V was shortened by 6 bases and J by 12 bases, with 14 bases between the two germline ends. The CDR3 spans 11 residues. CDR3: CASRDSSGNTF. In DNA form, the CDR3 reads TGTGCCAGCAGGGACAGCTCTGGAAACACCTTC.

A word on this clonotype: A much larger clone differs from this one at a single base, so this may be a read error. The chain couples TRBV10-3 to TRBJ2-3; D might be TRBD2 (5 bases). The germline CDR1 and CDR2 sequences are ENHRY and SYGVKD. The CDR3 is made up of 15 amino acids. V was clipped by 3 bases and J by 4 bases, with 14 bases between them. CDR3 nucleotide sequence: TGTGCCATCAGTGAAGTCCGGGGATCGGCAGATACGCAGTATTTT. As protein: CAISEVRGSADTQYF.

This chain joins TRBV25-1 and TRBJ1-4, with TRBD1 matching 7 bases. This CDR3 has 12 amino acids. Germline loops: CDR1 MGHDK, CDR2 SYGVNS. V shed 6 bases, J shed 8 bases, and the junction held 3 bases outside the gene matches. CDR3: CASSQQGEKLFF. CDR3 in DNA: TGTGCCAGCAGCCAACAGGGGGAAAAACTGTTTTTT.

The rearrangement links TRBV24-1 to TRBJ1-1, with 7 bases identical to TRBD1. The CDR3 has 18 residues. CDR1 and CDR2 (germline): KGHDR, SFDVKD. V lost 6 bases, J lost 2 bases, and 17 bases stayed unmatched. CDR3 sequence reads: CATSPSRHQGDLNTEAFF. The DNA for the CDR3 is TGTGCCACCAGTCCCTCTAGACACCAGGGGGATCTAAACACTGAAGCTTTCTTT.

This chain connects TRBV25-1 to TRBJ2-2; no reliable D call. CDR3 length: 14 residues. Germline V gene sequence: CDR1 MGHDK, CDR2 SYGVNS. Between the trimmed V and J ends, which lost 5 bases and 4 bases, there was a span of 11 bases. CDR3 amino acids: CASSLFRTTGELFF. CDR3 bases: TGTGCCAGCAGTTTATTCCGAACCACCGGGGAGCTGTTTTTT.

This clonotype was seen more than once but under ten times. The CDR3 reads CASSLQSQGAGTEAFF. The CDR3 DNA sequence: TGTGCCAGCAGCTTACAGTCCCAGGGGGCGGGCACTGAAGCTTTCTTT. The gene calls are TRBV7-3 and TRBJ1-1, with 8 bases that match TRBD1. CDR1 is SGHTA, CDR2 FQGTGA, per germline. V lost 2 bases, J lost 4 bases, and 9 bases stayed unmatched. The CDR3 totals 16 residues. The full variable domain, in which reference TRBV7-3 and TRBJ1-1 provide the parts outside the CDR3, is GAGVSQTPSNKVTEKGKYVELRCDPISGHTALYWYRQSLGQGPEFLIYFQGTGAADDSGLPNDRFFAVRPEGSVSTLKIQRTERGDSAVYLCASSLQSQGAGTEAFFGQGTRLTVV.

This clonotype showed up just a few times. A much larger clone differs by one base, so this may be a read error. This rearrangement joins TRBV10-3 to TRBJ1-2, with D maybe TRBD1 (5 bases). With 10 bases removed from V and 2 bases from J, the gap between germline ends came to 11 bases. The CDR3 runs 12 residues. Germline lookup yields CDR1 ENHRY and CDR2 SYGVKD. The CDR3 nucleotides read TGTGCCACCGCCCGGGACAACTATGGCTACACCTTC. It specifies CATARDNYGYTF.

V is TRBV14 and J is TRBJ1-6, with D possibly matching TRBD1 (5 bases). Deletions cut 10 bases from V and 7 bases from J, with 23 bases between. This CDR3 has 16 amino acids. Looked up from germline, CDR1 is SGHDN and CDR2 is FVKESK. The CDR3: CANYPGGARRNSPLHF. The CDR3 DNA sequence: TGTGCCAACTATCCTGGGGGAGCGAGGAGAAATTCACCCCTCCACTTT.

The chain carries TRBV29-1 and TRBJ2-6; no clear D gene. CDR1 and CDR2 from the germline V gene are SQVTM and ANQGSEA. This CDR3 is built from 12 residues. The ends were cut back, 7 bases at V and 1 base at J, with 5 bases in the middle. The CDR3 spells CSAPSGANVLTF. CDR3 sequence (DNA): TGCAGCGCACCTTCTGGGGCCAACGTCCTGACTTTC.

This clonotype was observed a few times. The rearrangement uses TRBV2 and TRBJ2-7; maybe TRBD2 (6 bases). Between the trimmed V and J ends, which lost 3 bases and 0 bases, there was a span of 12 bases. The CDR3 sequence is 15 residues long. Germline V gene lookup returns CDR1 SNHLY and CDR2 FYNNEI. CDR3 in DNA: TGTGCCAGCAGTGACCCGGGACTTCACTCCTACGAGCAGTACTTC. It encodes CASSDPGLHSYEQYF.

At least ten counts were recorded for this clonotype. The rearrangement uses TRBV7-9 and TRBJ1-6; D ambiguous. Germline assignment: CDR1 SEHNR and CDR2 FQNEAQ (reference sequence). Trimming removed 1 base from V and 7 bases from J, with 5 bases in between. The CDR3 runs 13 residues. The CDR3 nucleotides read TGTGCCAGCAGCTTAGGGACCAATTCACCCCTCCACTTT. This encodes CASSLGTNSPLHF.

The chain is built from TRBV7-2 and TRBJ1-1; D ambiguous. The CDR3 contains 15 residues. The V gene lost 6 bases and the J gene lost 0 bases, with 14 bases spanning the gap. Germline values: CDR1 SGHTA, CDR2 FQGNSA. The CDR3 sequence: CASRPVGRLNTEAFF. For the CDR3, the DNA is TGTGCCAGCAGGCCAGTCGGGCGGTTGAACACTGAAGCTTTCTTT.

Concerning this clonotype itself: One end of the junction fails to match germline, which may point to a read error. The gene calls are TRBV10-3 and TRBJ2-2; D unclear. CDR3 length equals 14 residues. Germline assignment: CDR1 ENHRY and CDR2 SYGVKD. CDR3 in DNA: TGTGCCAGCAGTTACCTGCTGAACACCGGGGAGCTGTTTTTT. It is translated as CASSYLLNTGELFF.

This chain uses TRBV7-9 with TRBJ1-1; the match to TRBD1 covers 8 bases. This CDR3 is 12 amino acids long. Germline V gene lookup returns CDR1 SEHNR and CDR2 FQNEAQ (reference sequence). J lost 11 bases, V lost 2 bases, and 4 bases had no gene match. The CDR3 DNA follows: TGTGCCAGCAGCTTACTGGGACAGGTGGCTTTCTTT. This gives the protein CASSLLGQVAFF.

This clonotype was found many times. The CDR3 is CSVERTADTEAFF. DNA for the CDR3: TGCAGCGTTGAAAGGACGGCTGACACTGAAGCTTTCTTT. The chain uses TRBV29-1 and TRBJ1-1; D is unclear. V gave up 2 bases and J gave up 3 bases, with 10 bases separating them. The germline V gene encodes CDR1 SQVTM and CDR2 ANQGSEA. The CDR3 extends over 13 amino acids.

The rearrangement joins TRBV9 to TRBJ1-2; perhaps TRBD1 as D (5 bases). V was shortened by 5 bases and J by 0 bases, with 14 bases between the two germline ends. Germline V lookup: CDR1 SGDLS, CDR2 YYNGEE. The CDR3 extends over 15 amino acids. CDR3 coding DNA: TGTGCCAGCAGTTACTCAAGCAGGGCTAACTATGGCTACACCTTC. It translates to CASSYSSRANYGYTF.

The table lists this clonotype with many counts. V is TRBV19 and J is TRBJ2-6; weak D call: TRBD1 (6 bases). V lost 5 bases and J lost 2, with 10 bases in between. Germline CDR1 reads LNHDA; CDR2 reads SQIVND (reference sequence). The CDR3 totals 15 residues. The CDR3: CASSSQGAGANVLTF. In nucleotides, the CDR3 is TGTGCCAGTAGTTCACAGGGAGCTGGGGCCAACGTCCTGACTTTC. The entire variable domain, with the rest obtained from reference TRBV19 and TRBJ2-6, is as follows: DGGITQSPKYLFRKEGQNVTLSCEQNLNHDAMYWYRQDPGQGLRLIYYSQIVNDFQKGDIAEGYSVSREKKESFPLTVTSAQKNPTAFYLCASSSQGAGANVLTFGAGSRLTVL.

This clonotype has at least ten counts. The chain has TRBV6-6 and TRBJ2-6, with D possibly being TRBD1 or TRBD2 (5 bases each). The V end was cut by 2 bases, the J end by 0 bases, with 11 bases between. The CDR3 covers 17 residues. Germline CDR1 reads MNHNY; CDR2 reads SVGAGI (reference sequence). CDR3 amino acids: CASSYEGTSSGANVLTF. DNA of the CDR3: TGTGCCAGCAGTTACGAGGGGACGAGCTCTGGGGCCAACGTCCTGACTTTC.

CDR3 DNA sequence: TGCAGTGCTAGAGTTCAAAGTAAAGAGACCCAGTACTTC. Translation: CSARVQSKETQYF. The rearrangement uses TRBV20-1 and TRBJ2-5; D is undetermined. Looked up from germline, CDR1 is DFQATT and CDR2 is SNEGSKA (reference sequence). This CDR3 spans 13 amino acids. V lost 1 base and J lost 3, with 9 bases in between.

This chain uses TRBV25-1 with TRBJ1-5; D might be TRBD1 (5 bases). The CDR3 is 16 amino acids. Germline lookup yields CDR1 MGHDK and CDR2 SYGVNS. V lost 4 bases to trimming and J lost 4 bases, with 17 bases between them. For the CDR3, the DNA is TGTGCCAGCAGTGCTAGCCCCCCGGGGCGAAATCAGCCCCAGCATTTT. It specifies CASSASPPGRNQPQHF.

The V gene is TRBV10-3, the J gene TRBJ1-2, with D possibly TRBD1 on 6 matching bases. Germline loops: CDR1 ENHRY, CDR2 SYGVKD. The ends were cut back, 5 bases at V and 7 bases at J, with 14 bases in the middle. This CDR3 has 13 amino acids. CDR3: CAISRDSTGGYTF. The CDR3 nucleotides read TGTGCCATCAGTCGGGACTCGACAGGTGGCTACACCTTC.